This T cell receptor (beta chain) stems from a study of control samples from healthy donors and cancer patients. Sequenced by immunoSEQ multiplex PCR; TCRdb stores in-frame clones only, minus some. The sample contains 150,000 to 200,000 clones, 92% of which appear only once. CDR1 SGHTA and CDR2 FQGNSA come from the germline V gene. Trimming shortened V by 4 bases and J by 4 bases, and 12 bases separated the two germline ends. The CDR3 sequence is 14 residues long. Sequencing was carried out using blood. The chain recombines TRBV7-2 with TRBJ2-3; possible D gene TRBD1, 6 bases. This sequence was found in a woman aged 30 to 39 in good health. The CDR3 loop is CASSSQGISDTQYF. The CDR3 DNA sequence: TGTGCCAGCAGCTCACAGGGTATATCAGATACGCAGTATTTT.